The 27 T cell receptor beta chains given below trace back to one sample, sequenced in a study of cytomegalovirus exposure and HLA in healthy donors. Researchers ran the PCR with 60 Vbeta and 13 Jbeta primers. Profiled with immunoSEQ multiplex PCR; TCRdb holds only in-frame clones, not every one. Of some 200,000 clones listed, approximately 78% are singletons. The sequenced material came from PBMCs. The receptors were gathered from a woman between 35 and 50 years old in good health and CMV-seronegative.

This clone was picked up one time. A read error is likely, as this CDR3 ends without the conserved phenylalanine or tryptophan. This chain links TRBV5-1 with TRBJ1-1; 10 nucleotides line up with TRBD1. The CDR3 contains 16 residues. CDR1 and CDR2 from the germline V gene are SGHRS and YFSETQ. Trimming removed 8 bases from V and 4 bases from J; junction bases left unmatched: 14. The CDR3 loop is CARIKETGGCGTEAFL. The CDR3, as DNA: TGCGCCAGGATAAAGGAGACAGGGGGCTGTGGCACTGAAGCTTTCCTT.

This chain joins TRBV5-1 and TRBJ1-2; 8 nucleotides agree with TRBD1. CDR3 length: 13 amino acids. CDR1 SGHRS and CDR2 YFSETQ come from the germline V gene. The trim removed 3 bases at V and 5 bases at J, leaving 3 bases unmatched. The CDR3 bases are TGCGCCAGCAGCTCCCGGACAGGGTATGGCTACACCTTC. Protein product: CASSSRTGYGYTF.

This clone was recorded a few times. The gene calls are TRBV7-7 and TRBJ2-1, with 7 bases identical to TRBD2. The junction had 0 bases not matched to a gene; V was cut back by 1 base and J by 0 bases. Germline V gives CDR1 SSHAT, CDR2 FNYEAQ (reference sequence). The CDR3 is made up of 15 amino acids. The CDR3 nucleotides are TGTGCCAGCAGCTTAGGGACTAGCTCCTACAATGAGCAGTTCTTC. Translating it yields CASSLGTSSYNEQFF.

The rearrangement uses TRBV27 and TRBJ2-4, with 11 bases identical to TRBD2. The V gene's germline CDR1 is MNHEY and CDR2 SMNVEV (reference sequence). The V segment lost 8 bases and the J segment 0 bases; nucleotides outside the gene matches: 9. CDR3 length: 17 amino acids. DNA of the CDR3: TGTGCCAGCGGAATAGCGGGAGGGCCGGTAGCCAAAAACATTCAGTACTTC. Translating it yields CASGIAGGPVAKNIQYF.

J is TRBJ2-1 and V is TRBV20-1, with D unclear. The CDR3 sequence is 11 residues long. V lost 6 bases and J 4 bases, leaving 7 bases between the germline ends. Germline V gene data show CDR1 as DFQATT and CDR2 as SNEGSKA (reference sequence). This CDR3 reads CSAPLYNEQFF. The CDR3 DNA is TGCAGTGCCCCTTTGTACAATGAGCAGTTCTTC.

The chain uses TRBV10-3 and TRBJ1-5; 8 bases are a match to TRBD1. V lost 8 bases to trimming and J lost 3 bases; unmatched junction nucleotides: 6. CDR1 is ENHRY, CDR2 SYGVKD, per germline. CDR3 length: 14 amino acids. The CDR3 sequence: CAISEGQVNQPQHF. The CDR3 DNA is TGTGCCATCTCAGAGGGACAGGTCAATCAGCCCCAGCATTTT.

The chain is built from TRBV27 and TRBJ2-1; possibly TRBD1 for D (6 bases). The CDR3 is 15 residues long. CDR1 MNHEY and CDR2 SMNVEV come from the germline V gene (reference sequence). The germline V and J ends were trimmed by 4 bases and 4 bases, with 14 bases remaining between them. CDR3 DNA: TGTGCCAGCAGTTCACTAACCGGGACATACAATGAGCAGTTCTTC. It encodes CASSSLTGTYNEQFF.

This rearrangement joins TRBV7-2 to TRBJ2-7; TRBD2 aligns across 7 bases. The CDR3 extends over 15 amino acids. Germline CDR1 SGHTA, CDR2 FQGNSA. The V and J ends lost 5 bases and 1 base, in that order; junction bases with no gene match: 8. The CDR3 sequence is CASSSGIYLSYEQYF. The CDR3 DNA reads TGTGCCAGCAGCAGCGGGATCTACTTATCCTACGAGCAGTACTTC.

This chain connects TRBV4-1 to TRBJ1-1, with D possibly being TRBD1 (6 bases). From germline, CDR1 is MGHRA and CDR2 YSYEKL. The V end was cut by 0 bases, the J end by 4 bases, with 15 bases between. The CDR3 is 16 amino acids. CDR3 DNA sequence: TGCGCCAGCAGCCAAGATAGGGCCAGGGGTCCCACTGAAGCTTTCTTT. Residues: CASSQDRARGPTEAFF.

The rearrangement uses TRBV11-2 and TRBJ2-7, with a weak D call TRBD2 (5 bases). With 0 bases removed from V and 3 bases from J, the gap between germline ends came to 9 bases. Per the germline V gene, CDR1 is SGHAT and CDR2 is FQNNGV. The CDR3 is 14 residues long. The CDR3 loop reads CASSLELGNYEQYF. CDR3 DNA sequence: TGTGCCAGCAGCTTAGAACTAGGGAACTACGAGCAGTACTTC.

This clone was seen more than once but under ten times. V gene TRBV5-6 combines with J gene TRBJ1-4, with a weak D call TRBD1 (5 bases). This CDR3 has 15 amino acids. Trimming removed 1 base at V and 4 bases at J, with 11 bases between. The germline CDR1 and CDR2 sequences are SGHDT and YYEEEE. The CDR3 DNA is TGTGCCAGCAGCTTGTACGGGAGGGGTAATGAAAAACTGTTTTTT. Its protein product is CASSLYGRGNEKLFF.

The CDR3 region is CASSYVSNTEAFF. The CDR3 DNA reads as TGTGCCAGCAGCTACGTGAGTAACACTGAAGCTTTCTTT. This chain connects TRBV5-4 to TRBJ1-1; no definite D call. With 3 bases removed from V and 2 bases from J, the gap between germline ends came to 8 bases. The CDR3 contains 13 residues. CDR1 is SGHNT, CDR2 YYREEE, per germline (reference sequence).

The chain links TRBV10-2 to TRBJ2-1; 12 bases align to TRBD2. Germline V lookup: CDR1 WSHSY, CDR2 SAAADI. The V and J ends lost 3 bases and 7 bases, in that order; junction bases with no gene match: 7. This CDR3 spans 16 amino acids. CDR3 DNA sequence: TGCGCCAGCAGTGAATCGGGACTAGCGGGTTTGAATGAGCAGTTCTTC. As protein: CASSESGLAGLNEQFF.

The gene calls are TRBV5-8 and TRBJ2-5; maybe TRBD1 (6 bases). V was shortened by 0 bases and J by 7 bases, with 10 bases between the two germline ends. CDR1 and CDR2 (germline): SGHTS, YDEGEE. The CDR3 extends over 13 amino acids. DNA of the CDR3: TGTGCCAGCAGCTTGGATTCCAGGGGGACCCAGTACTTC. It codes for CASSLDSRGTQYF.

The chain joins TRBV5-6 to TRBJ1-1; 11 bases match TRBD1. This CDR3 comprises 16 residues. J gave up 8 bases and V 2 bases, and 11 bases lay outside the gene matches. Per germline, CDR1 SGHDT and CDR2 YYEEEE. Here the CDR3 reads CASSLLGQGGLQEAFF. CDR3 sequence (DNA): TGTGCCAGCAGCTTATTGGGACAGGGGGGTCTGCAGGAAGCTTTCTTT.

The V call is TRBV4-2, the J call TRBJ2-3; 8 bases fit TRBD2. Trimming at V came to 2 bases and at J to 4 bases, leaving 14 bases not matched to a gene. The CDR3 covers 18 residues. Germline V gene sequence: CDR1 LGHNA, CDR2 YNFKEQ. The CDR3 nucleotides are TGTGCCAGCAGCCAAAAACGCGAGAGCGGGAGCCTGGCAGATACGCAGTATTTT. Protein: CASSQKRESGSLADTQYF.

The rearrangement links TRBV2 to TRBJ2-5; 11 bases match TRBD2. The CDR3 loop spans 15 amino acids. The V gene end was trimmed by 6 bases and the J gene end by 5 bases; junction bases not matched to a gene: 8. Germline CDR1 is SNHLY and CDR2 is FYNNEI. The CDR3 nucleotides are TGTGCCAGCAGATGGGGACTAGCGGACCGGGAGACCCAGTACTTC. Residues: CASRWGLADRETQYF.

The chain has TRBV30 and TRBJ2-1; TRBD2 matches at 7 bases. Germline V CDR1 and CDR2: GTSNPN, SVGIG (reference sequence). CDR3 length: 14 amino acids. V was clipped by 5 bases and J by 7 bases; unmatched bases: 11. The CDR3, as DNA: TGTGCCTGGGGTACCCTCGGGGGGAGAAATGAGCAGTTCTTC. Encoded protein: CAWGTLGGRNEQFF.

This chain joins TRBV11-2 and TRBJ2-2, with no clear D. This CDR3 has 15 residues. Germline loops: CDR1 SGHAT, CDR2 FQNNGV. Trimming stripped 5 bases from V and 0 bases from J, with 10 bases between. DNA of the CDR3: TGTGCCAGCAGCCCCCTATCCGCGAACACCGGGGAGCTGTTTTTT. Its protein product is CASSPLSANTGELFF. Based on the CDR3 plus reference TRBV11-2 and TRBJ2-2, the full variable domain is EAGVAQSPRYKIIEKRQSVAFWCNPISGHATLYWYQQILGQGPKLLIQFQNNGVVDDSQLPKDRFSAERLKGVDSTLKIQPAKLEDSAVYLCASSPLSANTGELFFGEGSRLTVL.

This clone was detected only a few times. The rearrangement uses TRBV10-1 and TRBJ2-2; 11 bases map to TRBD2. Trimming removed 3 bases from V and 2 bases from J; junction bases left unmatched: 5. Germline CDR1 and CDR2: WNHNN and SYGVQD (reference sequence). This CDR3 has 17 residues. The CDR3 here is CASSETGTSGNTGELFF. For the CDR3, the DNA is TGCGCCAGCAGTGAAACCGGGACTAGCGGCAACACCGGGGAGCTGTTTTTT.

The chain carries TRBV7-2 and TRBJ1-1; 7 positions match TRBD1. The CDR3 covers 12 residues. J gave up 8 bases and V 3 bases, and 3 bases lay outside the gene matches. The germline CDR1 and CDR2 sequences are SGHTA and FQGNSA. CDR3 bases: TGTGCCAGCAGCTTCCGACAGGGAGAAGCTTTCTTT. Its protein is CASSFRQGEAFF.

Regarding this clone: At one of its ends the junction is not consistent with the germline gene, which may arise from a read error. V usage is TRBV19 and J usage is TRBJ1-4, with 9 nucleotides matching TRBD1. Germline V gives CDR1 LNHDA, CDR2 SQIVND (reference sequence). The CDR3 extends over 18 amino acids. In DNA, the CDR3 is TGTACCAGTAGCGAGGGACAGGGAGGCCCCGGGCTGATCGAAAAACTGTTTTTT. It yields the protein CTSSEGQGGPGLIEKLFF.

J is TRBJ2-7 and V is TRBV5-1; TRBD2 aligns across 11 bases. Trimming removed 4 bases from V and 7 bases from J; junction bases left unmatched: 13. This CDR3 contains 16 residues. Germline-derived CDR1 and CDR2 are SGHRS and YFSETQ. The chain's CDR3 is CASSPSTTSGTGEQYF. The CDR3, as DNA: TGCGCCAGCAGCCCATCTACGACTAGCGGGACAGGGGAGCAGTACTTC.

CDR3 in DNA: TGTGCCAGCAGTCTCAGATGGGGGGGATACGAGCAGTACTTC. Translation: CASSLRWGGYEQYF. V usage is TRBV27 and J usage is TRBJ2-5, with 7 bases matching TRBD2. The J call could be wrong; TRBJ2-7 is a better fit for the DNA end. There are 14 residues in the CDR3. Per the germline V gene, CDR1 is MNHEY and CDR2 is SMNVEV (reference sequence).

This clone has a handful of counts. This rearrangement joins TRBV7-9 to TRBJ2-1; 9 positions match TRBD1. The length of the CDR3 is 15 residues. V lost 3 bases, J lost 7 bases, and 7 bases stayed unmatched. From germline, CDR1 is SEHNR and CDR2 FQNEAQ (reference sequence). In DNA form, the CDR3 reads TGTGCCAGCAGCTTCGGGACAGGGCCGTGGAATGAGCAGTTCTTC. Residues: CASSFGTGPWNEQFF.

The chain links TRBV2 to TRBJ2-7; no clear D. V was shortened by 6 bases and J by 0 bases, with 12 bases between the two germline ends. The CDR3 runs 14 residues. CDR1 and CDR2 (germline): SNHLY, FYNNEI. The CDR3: CASRDRYSSYEQYF. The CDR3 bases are TGTGCCAGCAGGGATAGGTACAGCTCCTACGAGCAGTACTTC.

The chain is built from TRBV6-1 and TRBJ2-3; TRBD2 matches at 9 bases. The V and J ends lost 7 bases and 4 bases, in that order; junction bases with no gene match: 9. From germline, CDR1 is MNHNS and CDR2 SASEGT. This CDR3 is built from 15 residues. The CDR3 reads CASTEGLAVSDTQYF. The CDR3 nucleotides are TGTGCCAGCACCGAGGGACTAGCAGTTTCAGATACGCAGTATTTT.